The 22 T cell receptor beta chains reported below all come from one sample, sequenced in a study of beta chain features in type 1 diabetes. cDNA synthesis used the whole RNA isolate, giving expressed TCRB sequences. The repertoire was sequenced with immunoSEQ multiplex PCR; TCRdb's copy has only in-frame clones and lacks some. Seen here are 120,000 to 150,000 clones, more than 9% observed once, and the top ten hold roughly 1.3%. The source material was naive CD4+ T cells from blood. The receptors shown here come from a young man in good health.

This clone was observed a handful of times. The chain recombines TRBV6-6 with TRBJ2-5, with TRBD1 matching over 8 bases. This CDR3 has 14 amino acids. V lost 6 bases to trimming and J lost 5 bases; unmatched junction nucleotides: 8. Looked up from germline, CDR1 is MNHNY and CDR2 is SVGAGI (reference sequence). The CDR3 nucleotides read TGTGCCAGCAGCTACAGGGGGATGGTGGAGACCCAGTACTTC. Its translation is CASSYRGMVETQYF.

This clone was found a few times. Distinct nucleotide sequences in the sample also encode this CDR3. The rearrangement uses TRBV5-1 and TRBJ2-5, with D unresolved. Trimming shortened V by 0 bases and J by 1 base, and 7 bases separated the two germline ends. Germline V gene lookup returns CDR1 SGHRS and CDR2 YFSETQ. CDR3 length: 14 residues. The CDR3 here is CASSLGQLQETQYF. The CDR3 region has the DNA TGCGCCAGCAGCTTGGGCCAACTCCAAGAGACCCAGTACTTC.

The chain uses TRBV28 and TRBJ2-7, with 7 bases fitting TRBD1. V lost 3 bases, J lost 3 bases, and 5 bases stayed unmatched. The CDR3 covers 14 residues. Germline V gene data show CDR1 as MDHEN and CDR2 as SYDVKM. DNA for the CDR3: TGTGCCAGCAGTTTTACAGGGGACATCTACGAGCAGTACTTC. Translating gives CASSFTGDIYEQYF.

The CDR3 DNA follows: TGTGCCAGCAGCCCCCTGGGACAGGGCATCTACGAGCAGTACTTC. Translating it yields CASSPLGQGIYEQYF. J is TRBJ2-7 and V is TRBV9; the match to TRBD1 covers 9 bases. The CDR3 extends over 15 amino acids. CDR1 and CDR2 from the germline V gene are SGDLS and YYNGEE. Trimming took 4 bases from V and 3 from J; bases not matched to a gene: 8.

This clone was found many times. This sequence joins TRBV7-9 and TRBJ2-7, with 8 nucleotides matching TRBD1. V was clipped by 5 bases and J by 1 base; unmatched bases: 1. Germline CDR1 reads SEHNR; CDR2 reads FQNEAQ (reference sequence). This CDR3 region has 13 residues. The CDR3 sequence: CASSRTGSYEQYF. CDR3 coding DNA: TGTGCCAGCAGCCGGACAGGGTCCTACGAGCAGTACTTC.

This clone was seen only a few times. The chain joins TRBV11-2 to TRBJ2-1; 8 positions match TRBD2. The V and J ends lost 4 bases and 2 bases, in that order; junction bases with no gene match: 10. Germline V gives CDR1 SGHAT, CDR2 FQNNGV. There are 17 residues in the CDR3. This CDR3 reads CASSSTGLATPYNEQFF. The CDR3 coding sequence is TGTGCCAGCAGCTCCACTGGACTAGCTACCCCCTACAATGAGCAGTTCTTC. The full variable domain, rest sourced from reference TRBV11-2 and TRBJ2-1, is EAGVAQSPRYKIIEKRQSVAFWCNPISGHATLYWYQQILGQGPKLLIQFQNNGVVDDSQLPKDRFSAERLKGVDSTLKIQPAKLEDSAVYLCASSSTGLATPYNEQFFGPGTRLTVL.

This clone was picked up a small number of times. The chain recombines TRBV11-2 with TRBJ2-1; possibly TRBD2 for D (7 bases). Trimming removed 2 bases at V and 13 bases at J, with 15 bases between. This CDR3 has 13 residues. Germline V gene data show CDR1 as SGHAT and CDR2 as FQNNGV. The CDR3 loop reads CASSLSGGLHQFF. CDR3 coding DNA: TGTGCCAGCAGCTTATCGGGGGGCCTTCATCAGTTCTTC.

Many counts were recorded for this clone. This chain uses TRBV30 with TRBJ1-2, with 8 bases fitting TRBD1. Germline V gives CDR1 GTSNPN, CDR2 SVGIG (reference sequence). V lost 4 bases and J lost 5; bases outside the gene matches: 3. CDR3 length: 12 amino acids. The CDR3 region is CAWTGGLYGYTF. The CDR3 region has the DNA TGTGCCTGGACAGGGGGCTTGTATGGCTACACCTTC.

CDR3 amino acids: CASSQERTGVSNQPQHF. The DNA of the CDR3 is TGTGCCAGCAGCCAAGAAAGGACAGGGGTGAGCAATCAGCCCCAGCATTTT. The V gene is TRBV4-2, the J gene TRBJ1-5; 9 bases line up with TRBD1. The CDR3 is 17 residues long. CDR1 and CDR2 (germline): LGHNA, YNFKEQ. V shed 0 bases and J 1 base; nucleotides not matched to a gene: 4.

The V and J genes are TRBV7-6 and TRBJ1-1, with 8 bases identical to TRBD1. The V segment lost 3 bases and the J segment 2 bases; nucleotides outside the gene matches: 2. This CDR3 contains 14 residues. Germline values: CDR1 SGHVS, CDR2 FNYEAQ. The CDR3 region is CASSFRGQNTEAFF. The CDR3 DNA is TGTGCCAGCAGCTTCAGGGGGCAAAACACTGAAGCTTTCTTT. Full variable domain (rest looked up from reference TRBV7-6 and TRBJ1-1): GAGVSQSPRYKVTKRGQDVALRCDPISGHVSLYWYRQALGQGPEFLTYFNYEAQQDKSGLPNDRFSAERPEGSISTLTIQRTEQRDSAMYRCASSFRGQNTEAFFGQGTRLTVV.

The sample holds a few counts of this clone. V is TRBV6-6 and J is TRBJ1-6, with D unclear. Germline V gene lookup returns CDR1 MNHNY and CDR2 SVGAGI (reference sequence). The V end lost 2 bases, the J end lost 7 bases, and 9 bases lay between the germline ends. The CDR3 loop spans 14 amino acids. For the CDR3, the DNA is TGTGCCAGCAGTTACGGGCAGAACAATTCACCCCTCCACTTT. The encoded protein is CASSYGQNNSPLHF.

This clone has only a few counts. This chain links TRBV5-1 with TRBJ1-4; tentative D call: TRBD1 (6 bases). The V end lost 3 bases, the J end lost 4 bases, and 13 bases lay between the germline ends. The CDR3 is 15 residues long. In germline, CDR1 is SGHRS, CDR2 YFSETQ. The chain's CDR3 is CASSSTGGHNEKLFF. The DNA of the CDR3 is TGCGCCAGCAGCTCCACGGGGGGGCATAATGAAAAACTGTTTTTT.

CDR3 loop: CASRPTSGGTDTQYF. The CDR3 nucleotides read TGTGCCAGCAGACCGACTAGCGGGGGCACAGATACGCAGTATTTT. This chain connects TRBV6-5 to TRBJ2-3; the match to TRBD2 covers 11 bases. Germline V gene data show CDR1 as MNHEY and CDR2 as SVGAGI. This CDR3 has 15 residues. V lost 6 bases to trimming and J lost 1 base; unmatched junction nucleotides: 3.

This clone occurred a few times. The CDR3 protein is CASSLDRSTNEKLFF. CDR3 coding DNA: TGTGCCAGCAGCTTGGACAGGTCAACTAATGAAAAACTGTTTTTT. The chain combines TRBV5-4 with TRBJ1-4; perhaps TRBD1 as D (5 bases). Deletions cut 0 bases from V and 0 bases from J, with 6 bases between. Germline values: CDR1 SGHNT, CDR2 YYREEE (reference sequence). This CDR3 contains 15 residues.

This chain uses TRBV4-1 with TRBJ2-1, with D possibly being TRBD2 (7 bases). CDR1 and CDR2 (germline): MGHRA, YSYEKL. CDR3 length: 18 residues. V was shortened by 3 bases and J by 2 bases, with 20 bases between the two germline ends. The CDR3 region is CASSQGPSRGPPYNEQFF. CDR3 DNA sequence: TGCGCCAGCAGCCAGGGGCCATCGCGGGGGCCCCCCTACAATGAGCAGTTCTTC.

Only a few counts were recorded for this clone. The chain couples TRBV4-2 to TRBJ2-2; D is unresolved. Per the germline V gene, CDR1 is LGHNA and CDR2 is YNFKEQ. V was cut by 4 bases and J by 1 base, with 7 bases left in between. The CDR3 consists of 14 residues. The CDR3 loop is CASSRQENTGELFF. In nucleotides, the CDR3 is TGTGCCAGCAGCCGGCAGGAGAACACCGGGGAGCTGTTTTTT.

This clone was observed a few times. This chain's CDR3 is CASSQQDHSYEQYF. In nucleotides, the CDR3 is TGTGCCAGCAGTCAACAGGATCACTCCTACGAGCAGTACTTC. The J gene is TRBJ2-7, the V gene TRBV6-5; perhaps TRBD1 as D (5 bases). V lost 5 bases and J lost 0, with 11 bases in between. This CDR3 spans 14 amino acids. The germline gives CDR1 MNHEY, CDR2 SVGAGI.

The V call is TRBV5-1, the J call TRBJ1-1; D ambiguous. The CDR3 is 14 amino acids. CDR1 and CDR2 from the germline V gene are SGHRS and YFSETQ. Trimming removed 1 base from V and 1 base from J, with 8 bases in between. The CDR3 nucleotides read TGCGCCAGCAGCTTGATAGAGAAGAACACTGAAGCTTTCTTT. Translating it yields CASSLIEKNTEAFF.

This clone has more than one count but fewer than ten. V and J are TRBV6-5 and TRBJ1-2; D gene unclear. V lost 1 base, J lost 5 bases, and 14 bases lay in between. The CDR3 totals 15 residues. Germline V gene lookup returns CDR1 MNHEY and CDR2 SVGAGI. CDR3 loop: CASSYLLGSWYGYTF. The DNA for the CDR3 is TGTGCCAGCAGTTACTTGTTGGGCAGTTGGTATGGCTACACCTTC.

The CDR3 spells CAISATSGGAPDTQYF. The CDR3 nucleotides read TGTGCCATCAGTGCAACTAGCGGGGGGGCCCCAGATACGCAGTATTTT. The chain uses TRBV10-3 and TRBJ2-3; 13 nucleotides align to TRBD2. The CDR3 totals 16 residues. Looked up from germline, CDR1 is ENHRY and CDR2 is SYGVKD. Unmatched junction bases numbered 5, after V lost 4 bases and J lost 4 bases.

The CDR3 region is CASSRFETGLAEPQHF. For the CDR3, the DNA is TGTGCCAGCAGTAGGTTCGAGACAGGGTTAGCGGAGCCCCAGCATTTT. The chain couples TRBV2 to TRBJ1-5; 7 positions match TRBD1. Per germline, CDR1 SNHLY and CDR2 FYNNEI. The V gene end was trimmed by 5 bases and the J gene end by 8 bases; junction bases not matched to a gene: 15. This CDR3 spans 16 amino acids.

Only a few counts were recorded for this clone. The chain links TRBV5-1 to TRBJ2-1, with D tentatively TRBD2 (5 bases). In germline, CDR1 is SGHRS, CDR2 YFSETQ. V shed 1 base and J shed 1 base, with 9 bases lying between them. CDR3 size: 15 residues. The CDR3 region has the DNA TGCGCCAGCAGCTTGTTTGCGGGTTCCTACAATGAGCAGTTCTTC. Amino acid sequence: CASSLFAGSYNEQFF.